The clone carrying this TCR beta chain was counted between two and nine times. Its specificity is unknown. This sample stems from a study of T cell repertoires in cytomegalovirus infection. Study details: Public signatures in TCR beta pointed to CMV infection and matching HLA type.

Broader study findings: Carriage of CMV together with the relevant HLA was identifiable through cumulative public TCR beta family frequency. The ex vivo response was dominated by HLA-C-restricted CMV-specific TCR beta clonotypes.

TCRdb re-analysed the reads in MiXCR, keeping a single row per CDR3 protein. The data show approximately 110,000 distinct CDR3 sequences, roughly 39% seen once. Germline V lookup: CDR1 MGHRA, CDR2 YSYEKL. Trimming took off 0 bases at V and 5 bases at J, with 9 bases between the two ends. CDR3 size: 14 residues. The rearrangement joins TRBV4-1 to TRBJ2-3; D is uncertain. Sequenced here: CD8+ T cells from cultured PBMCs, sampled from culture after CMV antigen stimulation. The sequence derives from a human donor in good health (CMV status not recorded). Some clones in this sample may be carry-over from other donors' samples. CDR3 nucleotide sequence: TGCGCCAGCAGCCAAGACAAAGCAGGAGATACGCAGTATTTT. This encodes CASSQDKAGDTQYF.